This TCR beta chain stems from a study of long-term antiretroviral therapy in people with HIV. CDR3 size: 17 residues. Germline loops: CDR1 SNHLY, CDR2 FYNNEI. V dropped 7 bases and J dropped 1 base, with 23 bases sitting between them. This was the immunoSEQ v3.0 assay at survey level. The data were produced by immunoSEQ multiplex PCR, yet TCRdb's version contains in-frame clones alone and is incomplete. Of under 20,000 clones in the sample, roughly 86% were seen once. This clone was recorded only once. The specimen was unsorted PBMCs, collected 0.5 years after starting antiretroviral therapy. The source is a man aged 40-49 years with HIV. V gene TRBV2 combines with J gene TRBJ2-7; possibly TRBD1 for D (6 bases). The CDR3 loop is CASIRSLEGENSYEQYF. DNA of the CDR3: TGTGCCAGCATCCGTTCCCTCGAGGGGGAAAATTCCTACGAGCAGTACTTC.